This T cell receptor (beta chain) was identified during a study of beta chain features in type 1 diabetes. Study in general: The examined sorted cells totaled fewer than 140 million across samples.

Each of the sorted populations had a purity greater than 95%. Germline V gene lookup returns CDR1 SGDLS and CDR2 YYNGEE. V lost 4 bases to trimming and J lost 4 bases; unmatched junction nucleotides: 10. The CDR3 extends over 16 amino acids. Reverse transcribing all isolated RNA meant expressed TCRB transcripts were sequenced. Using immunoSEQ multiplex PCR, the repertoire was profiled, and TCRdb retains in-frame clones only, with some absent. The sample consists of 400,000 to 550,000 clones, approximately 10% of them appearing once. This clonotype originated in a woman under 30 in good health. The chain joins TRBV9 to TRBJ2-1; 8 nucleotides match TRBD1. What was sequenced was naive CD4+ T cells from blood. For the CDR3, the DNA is TGTGCCAGCAGCTCCGGGGTAGGGACAGGTTACAATGAGCAGTTCTTC. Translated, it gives CASSSGVGTGYNEQFF.